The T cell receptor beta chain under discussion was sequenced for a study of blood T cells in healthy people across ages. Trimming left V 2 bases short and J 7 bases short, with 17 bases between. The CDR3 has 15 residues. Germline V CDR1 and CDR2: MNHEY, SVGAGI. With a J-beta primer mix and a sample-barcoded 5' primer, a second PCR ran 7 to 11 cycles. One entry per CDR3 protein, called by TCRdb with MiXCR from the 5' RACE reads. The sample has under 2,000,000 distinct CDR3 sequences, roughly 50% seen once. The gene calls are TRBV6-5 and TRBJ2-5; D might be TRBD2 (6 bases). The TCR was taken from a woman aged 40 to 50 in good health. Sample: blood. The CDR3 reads CASSYGAGTAGTQYF. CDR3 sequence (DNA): TGTGCCAGCAGTTACGGTGCGGGAACGGCCGGGACCCAGTACTTC.